One and the same sample provided the 28 T cell receptor beta chains below, sequenced in a study of blood T cell repertoires in COVID-19. Here immunoSEQ multiplex PCR was the method, and the copy in TCRdb shows in-frame clones only, minus some. Here the sample spans under 250,000 clones, roughly 85% being singletons. Sample: PBMCs or T cells enriched from blood (not recorded which). These receptors came from a woman aged 45-65 years with acute COVID-19.

The V call is TRBV7-3, the J call TRBJ2-2; TRBD1 aligns across 8 bases. The V and J ends lost 0 bases and 4 bases, in that order; junction bases with no gene match: 4. The CDR3 has 16 amino acids. Germline V gives CDR1 SGHTA, CDR2 FQGTGA. DNA of the CDR3: TGTGCCAGCAGCTTAACGAGGGACAGGAGCACCGGGGAGCTGTTTTTT. It yields the protein CASSLTRDRSTGELFF.

The V gene is TRBV5-1, the J gene TRBJ1-1, with a weak D call TRBD1 (5 bases). The CDR3 sequence is 15 residues long. The ends were cut back, 4 bases at V and 1 base at J, with 14 bases in the middle. Germline loops: CDR1 SGHRS, CDR2 YFSETQ. CDR3 sequence reads: CASSPQWGGNTEAFF. CDR3 DNA sequence: TGCGCCAGCAGCCCCCAATGGGGGGGGAACACTGAAGCTTTCTTT. The complete variable domain, with remaining parts taken from reference TRBV5-1 and TRBJ1-1, reads KAGVTQTPRYLIKTRGQQVTLSCSPISGHRSVSWYQQTPGQGLQFLFEYFSETQRNKGNFPGRFSGRQFSNSRSEMNVSTLELGDSALYLCASSPQWGGNTEAFFGQGTRLTVV.

The rearrangement joins TRBV6-5 to TRBJ2-3; no definite D call. The ends were cut back, 5 bases at V and 1 base at J, with 10 bases in the middle. The CDR3 covers 14 residues. The V gene's germline CDR1 is MNHEY and CDR2 SVGAGI. DNA for the CDR3: TGTGCCAGCAGTCTTACAGTCCGCACAGATACGCAGTATTTT. Protein product: CASSLTVRTDTQYF.

This clone was seen more than once but under ten times. The chain employs TRBV20-1 and TRBJ1-3; D is undetermined. Germline loops: CDR1 DFQATT, CDR2 SNEGSKA (reference sequence). The V end was cut by 6 bases, the J end by 9 bases, with 12 bases between. This CDR3 region has 11 residues. For the CDR3, the DNA is TGCAGTGCCTACTTTTTGAGCACCATATATTTT. This encodes CSAYFLSTIYF.

The chain links TRBV6-5 to TRBJ2-7; 7 nucleotides match TRBD2. The CDR3 totals 15 residues. Trimming removed 5 bases from V and 5 bases from J; junction bases left unmatched: 12. Germline V gives CDR1 MNHEY, CDR2 SVGAGI. The CDR3 is CASSHMSGVRHEQYF. CDR3 DNA: TGTGCCAGCAGTCACATGAGCGGGGTTAGGCACGAGCAGTACTTC.

This clone showed up just a few times. J is TRBJ1-2 and V is TRBV7-2; D uncertain. V was shortened by 3 bases and J by 2 bases, with 13 bases between the two germline ends. The germline gives CDR1 SGHTA, CDR2 FQGNSA. This CDR3 is 15 amino acids long. CDR3 DNA: TGTGCCAGCAGCTTCCTGACCGACTCCAACTATGGCTACACCTTC. This sequence encodes CASSFLTDSNYGYTF. The variable domain in full, with the rest retrieved from reference TRBV7-2 and TRBJ1-2, is GAGVSQSPSNKVTEKGKDVELRCDPISGHTALYWYRQSLGQGLEFLIYFQGNSAPDKSGLPSDRFSAERTGGSVSTLTIQRTQQEDSAVYLCASSFLTDSNYGYTFGSGTRLTVV.

This chain connects TRBV7-2 to TRBJ2-2; 9 nucleotides line up with TRBD2. The CDR3 has 16 amino acids. The V and J ends lost 0 bases and 5 bases, in that order; junction bases with no gene match: 4. Germline V gene lookup returns CDR1 SGHTA and CDR2 FQGNSA. This chain's CDR3 is CASSLAGLAYTGELFF. The CDR3 DNA reads TGTGCCAGCAGCTTAGCCGGACTAGCGTATACCGGGGAGCTGTTTTTT.

The chain links TRBV5-1 to TRBJ1-5, with TRBD1 matching 9 bases. This CDR3 region has 16 residues. The V gene end was trimmed by 4 bases and the J gene end by 5 bases; junction bases not matched to a gene: 10. Germline V CDR1 and CDR2: SGHRS, YFSETQ. CDR3 sequence reads: CASSPAPGTGYQPQHF. CDR3 nucleotides: TGCGCCAGCAGCCCTGCACCAGGGACAGGGTATCAGCCCCAGCATTTT.

The chain has TRBV30 and TRBJ1-1, with a possible D match to TRBD1 (5 bases). The CDR3 runs to 15 residues. CDR1 and CDR2 from the germline V gene are GTSNPN and SVGIG (reference sequence). Trimming took off 0 bases at V and 0 bases at J, with 11 bases between the two ends. DNA of the CDR3: TGTGCCTGGAGTGTACCCCGACAGTTGAACACTGAAGCTTTCTTT. It translates to CAWSVPRQLNTEAFF.

This sequence joins TRBV3-1 (or the pseudogene TRBV3-2) and TRBJ1-5; possibly TRBD1 for D (5 bases). CDR1 is LGHDT and CDR2 is YNNKEL in the germline V gene (reference sequence). Trimming removed 1 base at V and 7 bases at J, with 14 bases between. The CDR3 covers 15 residues. CDR3 coding DNA: TGTGCCAGCAGCCAAGGAGGAGACAGAGGCCAGCCCCAGCATTTT. Its protein product is CASSQGGDRGQPQHF.

The chain carries TRBV19 and TRBJ2-5, with D possibly TRBD2 on 6 matching bases. The germline V gene encodes CDR1 LNHDA and CDR2 SQIVND (reference sequence). With 7 bases removed from V and 4 bases from J, the gap between germline ends came to 10 bases. The CDR3 is made up of 12 amino acids. CDR3 DNA: TGTGCCAGTATGGGGGGAACAGAGACCCAGTACTTC. The encoded protein is CASMGGTETQYF.

This clone was recorded once. The chain uses TRBV19 and TRBJ1-2; a weak D match, TRBD1 (6 bases). V was clipped by 4 bases and J by 1 base, with 13 bases between them. Per germline, CDR1 LNHDA and CDR2 SQIVND (reference sequence). CDR3 length equals 15 residues. The CDR3 sequence is CASSKAPGDNYGYTF. The CDR3 DNA sequence: TGTGCCAGTAGTAAGGCGCCAGGGGATAACTATGGCTACACCTTC. The full variable domain, with the rest looked up from reference TRBV19 and TRBJ1-2, is DGGITQSPKYLFRKEGQNVTLSCEQNLNHDAMYWYRQDPGQGLRLIYYSQIVNDFQKGDIAEGYSVSREKKESFPLTVTSAQKNPTAFYLCASSKAPGDNYGYTFGSGTRLTVV.

The chain carries TRBV5-4 and TRBJ1-1; D is uncertain. V gave up 5 bases and J gave up 6 bases, with 20 bases separating them. The CDR3 totals 15 residues. Germline V gene lookup returns CDR1 SGHNT and CDR2 YYREEE (reference sequence). CDR3 region: CASRSSRASRSEAFF. The CDR3 DNA follows: TGTGCCAGCAGATCCTCGAGGGCAAGTCGATCTGAAGCTTTCTTT.

This rearrangement joins TRBV5-8 to TRBJ2-3; 8 bases align to TRBD1. This CDR3 has 13 amino acids. Germline CDR1 is SGHTS and CDR2 is YDEGEE. After removal of 4 bases from V and 7 bases from J, the junction contained 5 bases not matched to a gene. The CDR3 region is CASSPRDRYTQYF. Written as DNA, the CDR3 is TGTGCCAGCAGCCCCCGGGACAGGTATACGCAGTATTTT.

The V call is TRBV7-2, the J call TRBJ1-2, with 7 positions matching TRBD1. The CDR3 runs 17 residues. The V segment lost 0 bases and the J segment 4 bases; nucleotides outside the gene matches: 11. Germline-derived CDR1 and CDR2 are SGHTA and FQGNSA. For the CDR3, the DNA is TGTGCCAGCAGCTTAGCGCGTTTTCGAGGGACAGCCTATGGCTACACCTTC. Translated, it gives CASSLARFRGTAYGYTF.

Only one count was recorded for this clone. The V and J genes are TRBV25-1 and TRBJ1-3; TRBD1 aligns across 7 bases. This CDR3 has 14 residues. Germline V gene data show CDR1 as MGHDK and CDR2 as SYGVNS. Losses at the gene ends were 10 bases for V and 0 bases for J; bases not matched to a gene: 6. Here the CDR3 reads CATRDSSSGNTIYF. The CDR3 region has the DNA TGTGCCACCAGGGACAGTTCCTCTGGAAACACCATATATTTT. Based on the CDR3 plus reference TRBV25-1 and TRBJ1-3, the full variable domain is EADIYQTPRYLVIGTGKKITLECSQTMGHDKMYWYQQDPGMELHLIHYSYGVNSTEKGDLSSESTVSRIRTEHFPLTLESARPSHTSQYLCATRDSSSGNTIYFGEGSWLTVV.

The CDR3 here is CASSRGRSNQPQHF. In nucleotides, the CDR3 is TGTGCCAGCAGTAGGGGAAGAAGCAATCAGCCCCAGCATTTT. V usage is TRBV2 and J usage is TRBJ1-5; TRBD1 might be the D (5 bases). With 5 bases removed from V and 1 base from J, the gap between germline ends came to 9 bases. CDR1 is SNHLY and CDR2 is FYNNEI in the germline V gene. This CDR3 has 14 residues. The full variable domain, its missing parts supplied by reference TRBV2 and TRBJ1-5, is EPEVTQTPSHQVTQMGQEVILRCVPISNHLYFYWYRQILGQKVEFLVSFYNNEISEKSEIFDDQFSVERPDGSNFTLKIRSTKLEDSAMYFCASSRGRSNQPQHFGDGTRLSIL.

With regard to this clone: Other DNA sequences of this sample code for an identical CDR3. The V and J genes are TRBV6-2 or TRBV6-3 and TRBJ1-2, with 9 positions matching TRBD1. After removal of 0 bases from V and 7 bases from J, the junction contained 6 bases not matched to a gene. The CDR3 covers 15 residues. CDR1 is MNHEY, CDR2 SVGEGT, per germline. The CDR3 region has the DNA TGTGCCAGCAGTTACTCGACTGGGACAGGGTCTGGCTACACCTTC. Protein: CASSYSTGTGSGYTF.

This clone was detected once. The genes are TRBV29-1 and TRBJ2-2, with unresolved D. The CDR3 loop spans 13 amino acids. Germline CDR1 and CDR2: SQVTM and ANQGSEA. The V gene lost 2 bases and the J gene lost 2 bases, with 6 bases spanning the gap. The CDR3 reads CSVESVNTGELFF. Written as DNA, the CDR3 is TGCAGCGTTGAATCTGTTAACACCGGGGAGCTGTTTTTT.

Here the CDR3 DNA reads TGTGCCATCAGTGAGTACGACAGGAACTATGGCTACACCTTC. This codes for CAISEYDRNYGYTF. The rearrangement joins TRBV10-3 to TRBJ1-2; TRBD1 might be the D (6 bases). This CDR3 spans 14 amino acids. Trimming took off 1 base at V and 2 bases at J, with 8 bases between the two ends. Germline V CDR1 and CDR2: ENHRY, SYGVKD.

The CDR3 DNA reads as TGTGCCAGCAGTCATTTTGGACAGGACCTAACTTCACCCCTCCACTTT. Its translation is CASSHFGQDLTSPLHF. The chain uses TRBV6-2 or TRBV6-3 and TRBJ1-6; 7 nucleotides agree with TRBD1. The germline CDR1 and CDR2 sequences are MNHEY and SVGEGT. The V segment lost 5 bases and the J segment 9 bases; nucleotides outside the gene matches: 13. The CDR3 totals 16 residues.

The chain joins TRBV27 to TRBJ1-5; possibly TRBD1 for D (5 bases). Germline V gives CDR1 MNHEY, CDR2 SMNVEV (reference sequence). The ends were cut back, 7 bases at V and 4 bases at J, with 14 bases in the middle. This CDR3 has 14 amino acids. CDR3 bases: TGTGCCAGCAATACCTCGGGGGGTAATCAGCCCCAGCATTTT. It translates to CASNTSGGNQPQHF.

The chain combines TRBV5-1 with TRBJ1-3; D possibly corresponds to TRBD1 (5 bases). Germline V lookup: CDR1 SGHRS, CDR2 YFSETQ. The CDR3 covers 15 residues. The V end was cut by 0 bases, the J end by 4 bases, with 11 bases between. The CDR3 spells CASSLAGGSGNTIYF. The CDR3 nucleotides read TGCGCCAGCAGCTTGGCCGGGGGTTCAGGAAACACCATATATTTT.

This sequence joins TRBV28 and TRBJ1-2, with TRBD1 matching 9 bases. V was pared by 5 bases and J by 6 bases, with 10 bases of the junction left unmatched. Germline-derived CDR1 and CDR2 are MDHEN and SYDVKM. CDR3 length: 15 residues. Here the CDR3 reads CASSPQGANPNGYTF. DNA of the CDR3: TGTGCCAGCAGTCCACAGGGGGCGAACCCCAATGGCTACACCTTC.

The chain links TRBV29-1 to TRBJ1-2; D remains ambiguous. CDR3 size: 11 residues. Germline lookup yields CDR1 SQVTM and CDR2 ANQGSEA. Between the trimmed V and J ends, which lost 6 bases and 3 bases, there was a span of 8 bases. The CDR3 here is CSVLLYYGYTF. Here the CDR3 DNA reads TGCAGCGTACTCCTTTACTATGGCTACACCTTC.

The V gene is TRBV19, the J gene TRBJ2-2; D gene ambiguous. The CDR3 sequence is 13 residues long. The ends were cut back, 10 bases at V and 3 bases at J, with 12 bases in the middle. From germline, CDR1 is LNHDA and CDR2 SQIVND (reference sequence). The CDR3 here is CAIHSPHTGELFF. The DNA of the CDR3 is TGTGCCATTCACTCCCCTCACACCGGGGAGCTGTTTTTT.

The chain uses TRBV18 and TRBJ2-5; D remains unclear. This CDR3 region has 11 residues. The V and J ends lost 6 bases and 1 base respectively, with 3 bases between them. CDR1 is KGHSH and CDR2 is LQKENI in the germline V gene. CDR3 nucleotide sequence: TGTGCCAGCTCTCTCCAAGAGACCCAGTACTTC. Translation: CASSLQETQYF. Combining the CDR3 with reference TRBV18 and TRBJ2-5 gives the whole variable domain NAGVMQNPRHLVRRRGQEARLRCSPMKGHSHVYWYRQLPEEGLKFMVYLQKENIIDESGMPKERFSAEFPKEGPSILRIQQVVRGDSAAYFCASSLQETQYFGPGTRLLVL.

This chain joins TRBV30 and TRBJ1-5, with D unresolved. The CDR3 length is 12 residues. V was clipped by 8 bases and J by 4 bases, with 12 bases between them. Germline V lookup: CDR1 GTSNPN, CDR2 SVGIG (reference sequence). The CDR3, as DNA: TGTGCCGGAAGTGCGGGGAATCAGCCCCAGCATTTT. Translating it yields CAGSAGNQPQHF.